This TCR beta chain was obtained from a study of blood T cell repertoires in COVID-19. Profiled with immunoSEQ multiplex PCR; TCRdb holds only in-frame clones, not every one. This sample has about 270,000 clones, with approximately 81% found just once. CDR3 length: 14 amino acids. V lost 5 bases, J lost 12 bases, and 8 bases stayed unmatched. Germline V gene lookup returns CDR1 MNHNY and CDR2 SVGAGI (reference sequence). The source of this sequence is a woman younger than 35 with acute or convalescent COVID-19. Source material: peripheral blood. The chain has TRBV6-6 and TRBJ1-6; 9 bases match TRBD1. CDR3 sequence reads: CASSQDRGPVPLHF. CDR3 DNA: TGTGCCAGCAGTCAGGACAGGGGTCCCGTACCCCTCCACTTT.